This TCR beta chain was profiled in a study of blood T cell repertoires in COVID-19. Looking at the study overall: Sources were T cells, B-cell-depleted T cells, or PBMCs; the material itself was cDNA or gDNA.

How the authors handled the data: Amplification with reference gene primers provided the estimates of nucleated cell counts. Some clones are missing from TCRdb's copy, which holds only in-frame ones; the method was immunoSEQ multiplex PCR. That table is the source of V, J and clone size, and D and trimming were worked out from the DNA. This table has some 240,000 clones, around 90% appearing once. V shed 1 base and J 6 bases; nucleotides not matched to a gene: 4. The germline CDR1 and CDR2 sequences are SGHRS and YFSETQ. The CDR3 loop spans 14 amino acids. Sequenced input: peripheral blood. This receptor was taken from a man aged 55 to 69 who had recovered from COVID-19. The rearrangement links TRBV5-1 to TRBJ2-1, with 7 bases that match TRBD2. The CDR3 reads CASSLSRTSNEQFF. DNA of the CDR3: TGCGCCAGCAGCTTGAGTAGGACTAGCAATGAGCAGTTCTTC.